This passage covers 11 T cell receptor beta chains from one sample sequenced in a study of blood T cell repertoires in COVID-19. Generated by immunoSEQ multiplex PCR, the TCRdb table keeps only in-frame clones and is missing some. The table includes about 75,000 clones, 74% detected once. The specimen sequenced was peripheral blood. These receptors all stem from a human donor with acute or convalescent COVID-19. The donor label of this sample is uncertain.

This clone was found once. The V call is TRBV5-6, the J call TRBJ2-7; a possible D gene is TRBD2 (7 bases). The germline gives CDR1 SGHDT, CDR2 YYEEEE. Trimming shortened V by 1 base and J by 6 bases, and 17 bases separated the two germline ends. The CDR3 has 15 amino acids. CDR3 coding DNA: TGTGCCAGCAGCTTGCGGGGAAGGGGGAGGGGCGAGCAGTACGTC. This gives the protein CASSLRGRGRGEQYV.

CDR3: CASSYSLDQYF. For the CDR3, the DNA is TGTGCCAGCAGTTACTCGCTAGATCAGTATTTT. This rearrangement joins TRBV6-6 to TRBJ2-3; D gene ambiguous. The germline gives CDR1 MNHNY, CDR2 SVGAGI (reference sequence). This CDR3 has 11 amino acids. Trimming removed 0 bases from V and 12 bases from J, with 7 bases in between.

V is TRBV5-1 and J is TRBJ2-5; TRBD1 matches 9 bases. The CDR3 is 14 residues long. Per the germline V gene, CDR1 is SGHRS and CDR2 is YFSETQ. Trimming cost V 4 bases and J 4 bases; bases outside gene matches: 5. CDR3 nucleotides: TGCGCCAGCAGCACGGGACAGGGAACAGAGACCCAGTACTTC. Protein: CASSTGQGTETQYF.

This CDR3 is CASRWTLGGQETQYF. The CDR3 region has the DNA TGTGCCAGCAGATGGACTCTAGGAGGACAAGAGACCCAGTACTTC. V and J are TRBV5-6 and TRBJ2-5, with D perhaps TRBD2 (5 bases). CDR1 SGHDT and CDR2 YYEEEE come from the germline V gene. V lost 5 bases, J lost 2 bases, and 16 bases lay in between. This CDR3 comprises 15 residues.

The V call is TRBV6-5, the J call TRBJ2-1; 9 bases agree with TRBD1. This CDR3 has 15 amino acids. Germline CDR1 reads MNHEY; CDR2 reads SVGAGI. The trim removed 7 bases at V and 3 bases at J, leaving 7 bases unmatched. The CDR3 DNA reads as TGTGCCAGCACCGATAGGACAGGGGACTACAATGAGCAGTTCTTC. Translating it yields CASTDRTGDYNEQFF.

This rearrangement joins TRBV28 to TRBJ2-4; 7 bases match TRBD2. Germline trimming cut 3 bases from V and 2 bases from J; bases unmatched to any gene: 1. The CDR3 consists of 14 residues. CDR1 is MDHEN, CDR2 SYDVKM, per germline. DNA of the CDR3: TGTGCCAGCAGTTTGGGGGGGTCCAAAAACATTCAGTACTTC. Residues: CASSLGGSKNIQYF.

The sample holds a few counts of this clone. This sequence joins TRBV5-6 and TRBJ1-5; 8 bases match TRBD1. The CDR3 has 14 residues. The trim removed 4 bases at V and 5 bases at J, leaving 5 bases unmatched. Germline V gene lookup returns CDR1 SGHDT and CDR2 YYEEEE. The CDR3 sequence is CASSRQGWDQPQHF. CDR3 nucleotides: TGTGCCAGCAGCCGACAGGGGTGGGATCAGCCCCAGCATTTT.

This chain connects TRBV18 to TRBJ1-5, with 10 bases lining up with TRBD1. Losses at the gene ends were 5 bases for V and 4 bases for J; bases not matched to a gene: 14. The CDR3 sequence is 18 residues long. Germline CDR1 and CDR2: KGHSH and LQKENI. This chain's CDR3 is CASSAYSGTGDRNQPQHF. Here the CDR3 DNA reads TGTGCCAGCTCAGCATACTCCGGGACAGGGGATAGAAATCAGCCCCAGCATTTT. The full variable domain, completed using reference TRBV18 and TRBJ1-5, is NAGVMQNPRHLVRRRGQEARLRCSPMKGHSHVYWYRQLPEEGLKFMVYLQKENIIDESGMPKERFSAEFPKEGPSILRIQQVVRGDSAAYFCASSAYSGTGDRNQPQHFGDGTRLSIL.

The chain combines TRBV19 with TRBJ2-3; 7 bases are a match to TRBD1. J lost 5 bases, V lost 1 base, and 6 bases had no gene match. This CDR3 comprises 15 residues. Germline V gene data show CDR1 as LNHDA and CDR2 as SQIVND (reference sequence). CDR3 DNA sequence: TGTGCCAGTAGTATAGGGGGACAGCGTAGAGATACGCAGTATTTT. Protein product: CASSIGGQRRDTQYF.

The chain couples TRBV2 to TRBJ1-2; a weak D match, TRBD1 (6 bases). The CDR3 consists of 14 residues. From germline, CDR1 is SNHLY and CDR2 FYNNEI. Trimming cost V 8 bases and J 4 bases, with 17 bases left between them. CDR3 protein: CASVYGDKGYGYTF. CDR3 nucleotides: TGTGCCAGCGTCTATGGGGACAAGGGCTATGGCTACACCTTC.

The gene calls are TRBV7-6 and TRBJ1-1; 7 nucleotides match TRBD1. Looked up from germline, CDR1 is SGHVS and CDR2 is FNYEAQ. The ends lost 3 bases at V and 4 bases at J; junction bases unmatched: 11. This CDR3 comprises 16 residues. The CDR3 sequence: CASSLGDRIPTTEAFF. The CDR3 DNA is TGTGCCAGCAGCTTGGGGGACAGAATTCCCACCACTGAAGCTTTCTTT.